This note documents a single TCR beta chain sequence. The study ran its PCR with 60 Vbeta and 13 Jbeta primers. The repertoire was sequenced with immunoSEQ multiplex PCR; TCRdb's copy has only in-frame clones and lacks some. The sample includes 150,000 to 200,000 clones, 77% of them seen just once. The CDR3 has 15 residues. Germline lookup yields CDR1 MGHDK and CDR2 SYGVNS. V lost 1 base to trimming and J lost 2 bases, with 12 bases between them. The sample is drawn from a study of cytomegalovirus exposure and HLA in healthy donors. Across the whole study: Inside one of the first data releases sat about 85 million unique TCRs taken from HLA-typed donors.

The chain couples TRBV25-1 to TRBJ2-7; D might be TRBD1 (5 bases). The sequence was obtained from a man aged 25 to 45 in good health and CMV-seropositive. Sequences were obtained from PBMCs. The CDR3 is CASSEFTGGTYEQYF. CDR3 nucleotide sequence: TGTGCCAGCAGTGAATTTACAGGTGGGACCTACGAGCAGTACTTC.